This T cell receptor beta chain appears in the sequencing data of a study of response to subunit inactivated influenza vaccine (dated by TCRdb to about 2018). Looking at the study overall: Deep quantitative T cell receptor repertoire profiling was used in the study to track responses to a trivalent subunit inactivated influenza vaccine. The investigation overall reported the following: It was suggested by the authors that each seasonal influenza vaccination may recruit only a limited number of new T cells.

This clonotype was detected many times. Its cognate antigen has yet to be identified. The record has no base qualities; no much larger clone is one base away. Library prep was done by RT-PCR. The listed sequencing device is Illumina HiSeq 2500. TCRdb reanalyzed the raw reads on its own, using fastp at Q25 for trimming and MiXCR for clone calling, and kept in-frame beta chains. Duplicate CDR3 protein sequences are folded into a single record with the most common DNA and genes. The sample table records about 530,000 distinct CDR3 sequences; roughly 13% of these occur just once. Roughly 14% of the sample goes to the ten largest clones. Explained via the paper, the time point label denotes: approximately 47 days after influenza vaccine administration. The sample here was PBMCs from blood, taken roughly 46 days after vaccination. The source of this sequence is a man aged 45-65 years who received an inactivated influenza vaccine. Donor details come from another sample of the same person, matched by shared clones.

Here is the DNA: TGTGCCAGCAGTTACACCAGGAAGACTAGACCTGAAGCTTTCTTT. Its translation reads: CASSYTRKTRPEAFF. The chain couples TRBV6-5 to TRBJ1-1; no D segment can be confidently identified. The CDR3 holds 15 amino acids from the cysteine to the phenylalanine. Only the CDR3 region is kept as DNA, spanning 45 bases read in frame from base 1. V sheds 2 bases and J sheds 6 bases, leaving 16 bases between their ends. Via the germline V gene, CDR1 is MNHEY and CDR2 SVGAGI.